The T cell receptor beta chain under discussion was sequenced for a study of Ad26.COV2.S vaccination and SARS-CoV-2 variants. Overall study context: Vaccine-arm donor from the placebo-controlled COV1001 Ad26.COV2.S trial. The authors gave Ad26.COV2.S intramuscularly, either once or twice 56 days apart.

Method: immunoSEQ multiplex PCR; TCRdb's copy keeps in-frame clones and lacks some. The data hold 350,000 to 450,000 clones, with around 87% observed a single time. The sample's treatment: 15 to 20 received Ad26.COV2.S at low or high dose, single or two shots; several received placebo; per-sample allocation not given. Samples came from day 63 after the first vaccine or placebo injection. In the case of this clone: Its cognate antigen is unknown.

Study-wide results and caveats: For non-spike TCRs, breadth in vaccine recipients resembled that in placebo recipients. The TCR breadth and depth analyses may have produced an underestimate of total T cell responses.

Germline V gives CDR1 GTSNPN, CDR2 SVGIG (reference sequence). Trimming removed 8 bases from V and 4 bases from J; junction bases left unmatched: 10. The CDR3 has 14 amino acids. The gene calls are TRBV30 and TRBJ1-2; 10 bases are a match to TRBD1. The sequenced sample was peripheral blood, obtained in a trial of Ad26.COV2.S vaccine versus placebo. The sequence was obtained from a person aged 18 to 59 who received the Ad26.COV2.S COVID-19 vaccine or a placebo. CDR3 DNA: TGTGCCCTTAAATGGACAGGGGGTGGCTATGGCTACACCTTC. It is translated as CALKWTGGGYGYTF.